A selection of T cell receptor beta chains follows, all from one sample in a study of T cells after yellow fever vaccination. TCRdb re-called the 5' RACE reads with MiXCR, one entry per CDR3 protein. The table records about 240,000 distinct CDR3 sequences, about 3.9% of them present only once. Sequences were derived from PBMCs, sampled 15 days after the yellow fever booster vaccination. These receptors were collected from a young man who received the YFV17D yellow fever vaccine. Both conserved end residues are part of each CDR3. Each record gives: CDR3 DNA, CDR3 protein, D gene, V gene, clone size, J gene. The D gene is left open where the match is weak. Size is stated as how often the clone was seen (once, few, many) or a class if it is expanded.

TGCAGTGCTAGAGATCGAAAGACAGGGGGCACTGAAGCTTTCTTT,CSARDRKTGGTEAFF,TRBD1,TRBV20-1,many,TRBJ1-1
TGTGCCAGCAGCGGGGGGGGTATCCCAGATACGCAGTATTTT,CASSGGGIPDTQYF,TRBD2,TRBV5-6,many,TRBJ2-3
TGCGCCAGCAGCTTGTTCGGGAACGCGGAGACCCAGTACTTC,CASSLFGNAETQYF,NA,TRBV5-1,many,TRBJ2-5
TGCGCCAGCAGCCGCTCGGCGGGTACGAACACCGGGGAGCTGTTTTTT,CASSRSAGTNTGELFF,NA,TRBV5-1,many,TRBJ2-2
TGTGCCAGCAGCTTAGGTAGCGGGGGGATCTACAATGAGCAGTTCTTC,CASSLGSGGIYNEQFF,TRBD2,TRBV7-6,many,TRBJ2-1
TGTGCCAGCAGCAGCTTCGAAAACAGGGAATACGAGCAGTACTTC,CASSSFENREYEQYF,NA,TRBV4-2,many,TRBJ2-7
TGCAGTGCTAGGGACAGGGTGCATCAGCCCCAGCATTTT,CSARDRVHQPQHF,TRBD1,TRBV20-1,many,TRBJ1-5
TGCGCCAGCAGCCTGGACCCGAACACCGGGGAGCTGTTTTTT,CASSLDPNTGELFF,NA,TRBV5-1,many,TRBJ2-2
TGTGCCAGCAGCCCCCGCGGGGGGGCTTACAATGAGCAGTTCTTC,CASSPRGGAYNEQFF,TRBD2,TRBV7-9,many,TRBJ2-1
TGTGCCAGCAGCATCTCGGGCGGAACTAACTATGGCTACACCTTC,CASSISGGTNYGYTF,NA,TRBV7-2,many,TRBJ1-2